Below, one TCR beta chain is given with its context. Antigen: not known. Using immunoSEQ multiplex PCR, the repertoire was profiled, and TCRdb retains in-frame clones only, with some absent. This sample yields over a million clones, of which about 75% are seen a single time; roughly 1.4% belongs to the top ten. The data belong to a study of shared clonotypes between healthy human individuals. Overall study findings and caveats: Relative to clonotypes present in all four donors, those not shared had lower generation probabilities. Sorted-subset sequencing, rarefaction showed, was incomplete despite large depth. Researchers sampled only blood; tissue repertoires likely differ.

The germline CDR1 and CDR2 sequences are GTSNPN and SVGIG (reference sequence). Deletions cut 4 bases from V and 4 bases from J, with 10 bases between. This CDR3 is 13 amino acids long. Sequenced sample: memory CD4+ T cells sorted from blood. The subset: CD45RA-negative fraction. The chain recombines TRBV30 with TRBJ1-4; D remains unclear. This receptor was identified in a man aged 18 to 30 in good health. The CDR3 DNA follows: TGTGCCTGGACGGCCGGTTATAATGAAAAACTGTTTTTT. Translation gives CAWTAGYNEKLFF.